The 22 T cell receptor beta chains in this list originate from one sample, sequenced in a study of cytomegalovirus exposure and HLA in healthy donors. PCR was performed using 60 Vbeta and 13 Jbeta primers. Libraries were prepared by immunoSEQ multiplex PCR; TCRdb keeps only in-frame clonotypes and omits some of them. The data hold approximately 110,000 clones, with 74% observed a single time. Sequencing was done on a sample of PBMCs. These receptors originate from a man aged 50 or older in good health and CMV-seropositive.

This chain links TRBV6-5 with TRBJ1-2; 9 bases are a match to TRBD1. The CDR3 has 15 residues. Germline lookup yields CDR1 MNHEY and CDR2 SVGAGI. Losses at the gene ends were 4 bases for V and 8 bases for J; bases not matched to a gene: 11. CDR3 DNA sequence: TGTGCCAGCAGTTCTCCCGGGACAGGGACGAGGGGCTACACCTTC. Protein sequence: CASSSPGTGTRGYTF.

The J gene is TRBJ1-4, the V gene TRBV25-1; D might be TRBD1 (5 bases). This CDR3 spans 13 amino acids. In germline, CDR1 is MGHDK, CDR2 SYGVNS. Trimming shortened V by 8 bases and J by 7 bases, and 14 bases separated the two germline ends. CDR3 sequence (DNA): TGTGCCAGCTCTCGGGGGATAGGTGAAAAACTGTTTTTT. It is translated as CASSRGIGEKLFF.

The chain joins TRBV28 to TRBJ1-2, with TRBD1 identical over 7 bases. This CDR3 spans 14 amino acids. CDR1 and CDR2 from the germline V gene are MDHEN and SYDVKM. V trimming: 3 bases; J trimming: 2 bases; junction bases outside the gene matches: 3. CDR3 loop: CASSFLDRNYGYTF. CDR3 nucleotide sequence: TGTGCCAGCAGTTTTTTGGACAGGAACTATGGCTACACCTTC.

This sequence joins TRBV19 and TRBJ2-1, with D perhaps matching TRBD2 (6 bases). The CDR3 consists of 14 residues. Trimming cost V 2 bases and J 7 bases, with 12 bases left between them. The germline CDR1 and CDR2 sequences are LNHDA and SQIVND (reference sequence). CDR3 region: CASSISPRGNEQFF. The DNA for the CDR3 is TGTGCCAGTAGTATAAGCCCGCGGGGAAATGAGCAGTTCTTC.

V and J are TRBV5-1 and TRBJ2-5, with D possibly TRBD1 on 6 matching bases. V was pared by 2 bases and J by 3 bases, with 20 bases between. The CDR3 runs 17 residues. Germline-derived CDR1 and CDR2 are SGHRS and YFSETQ. Written as DNA, the CDR3 is TGCGCCAGCAGCTTAGGGGTGCAGGGGAGAGGGGAAGAGACCCAGTACTTC. Protein product: CASSLGVQGRGEETQYF.

V gene TRBV15 combines with J gene TRBJ2-7; the match to TRBD2 covers 11 bases. The CDR3 has 16 amino acids. J lost 2 bases, V lost 5 bases, and 8 bases had no gene match. Germline CDR1 LNHNV, CDR2 YYDKDF (reference sequence). Here the CDR3 reads CATSPLGLAATYEQYF. In DNA form, the CDR3 reads TGTGCCACCAGCCCCTTGGGACTAGCGGCTACCTACGAGCAGTACTTC.

The chain couples TRBV6-1 to TRBJ2-3; no reliable D call. CDR1 and CDR2 from the germline V gene are MNHNS and SASEGT. Between the trimmed V and J ends, which lost 4 bases and 0 bases, there was a span of 8 bases. The CDR3 runs to 14 residues. The CDR3 region has the DNA TGTGCCAGCAGTGGCCGGTCTAGCACAGATACGCAGTATTTT. This encodes CASSGRSSTDTQYF.

This clone was detected only a few times. The chain carries TRBV11-2 and TRBJ2-1; weak D call: TRBD1 (6 bases). Germline V gene lookup returns CDR1 SGHAT and CDR2 FQNNGV. The CDR3 consists of 15 residues. Trimming shortened V by 2 bases and J by 7 bases, and 15 bases separated the two germline ends. The CDR3 DNA reads TGTGCCAGCAGCTTAAGTGGTCCGGGACAAAATGAGCAGTTCTTC. Encoded protein: CASSLSGPGQNEQFF. The variable domain in full, completed from reference TRBV11-2 and TRBJ2-1, reads EAGVAQSPRYKIIEKRQSVAFWCNPISGHATLYWYQQILGQGPKLLIQFQNNGVVDDSQLPKDRFSAERLKGVDSTLKIQPAKLEDSAVYLCASSLSGPGQNEQFFGPGTRLTVL.

The genes are TRBV9 and TRBJ2-3; 15 nucleotides agree with TRBD2. The germline V gene has CDR1 SGDLS and CDR2 YYNGEE. The CDR3 extends over 16 amino acids. V lost 4 bases to trimming and J lost 6 bases; unmatched junction nucleotides: 6. In nucleotides, the CDR3 is TGTGCCAGCAGCCCCTGGACTAGCGGGGGGGCGGATACGCAGTATTTT. Translated: CASSPWTSGGADTQYF.

The genes are TRBV11-2 and TRBJ1-1, with a tentative D call TRBD1 (5 bases). Germline CDR1 SGHAT, CDR2 FQNNGV. This CDR3 has 13 residues. Deletions cut 3 bases from V and 4 bases from J, with 9 bases between. The CDR3 loop reads CASSFRASTEAFF. For the CDR3, the DNA is TGTGCCAGCAGCTTCAGGGCCAGCACTGAAGCTTTCTTT.

The chain recombines TRBV6-5 with TRBJ2-5, with D possibly matching TRBD2 (5 bases). The germline V gene has CDR1 MNHEY and CDR2 SVGAGI. The V end lost 0 bases, the J end lost 5 bases, and 13 bases lay between the germline ends. The CDR3 extends over 15 amino acids. CDR3 amino acids: CASSYSAGTRETQYF. In DNA, the CDR3 is TGTGCCAGCAGTTACTCGGCGGGTACGAGGGAGACCCAGTACTTC.

This clone came up a few times. The chain carries TRBV2 and TRBJ1-1; D remains ambiguous. Germline V gene lookup returns CDR1 SNHLY and CDR2 FYNNEI. Between the trimmed V and J ends, which lost 4 bases and 10 bases, there was a span of 7 bases. The CDR3 is made up of 10 amino acids. The DNA of the CDR3 is TGTGCCAGCAGTGGATCAGGAGCTTTCTTT. As protein: CASSGSGAFF.

The count of this clone is one. This rearrangement joins TRBV5-1 to TRBJ2-7; 9 bases fit TRBD1. V lost 4 bases to trimming and J lost 3 bases; unmatched junction nucleotides: 8. The germline V gene encodes CDR1 SGHRS and CDR2 YFSETQ. The CDR3 runs 15 residues. The chain's CDR3 is CASSVSTGGIYEQYF. The CDR3 bases are TGCGCCAGCAGCGTGAGTACAGGGGGCATCTACGAGCAGTACTTC.

CDR3 in DNA: TGTGCCCCCGGGAGCTTCTATGGCTACACCTTC. Protein product: CAPGSFYGYTF. The V gene is TRBV2, the J gene TRBJ1-2, with D hard to call. The CDR3 has 11 residues. Trimming shortened V by 11 bases and J by 4 bases, and 11 bases separated the two germline ends. CDR1 is SNHLY and CDR2 is FYNNEI in the germline V gene.

The chain couples TRBV7-3 to TRBJ2-2, with D tentatively TRBD2 (6 bases). This CDR3 spans 14 amino acids. Trimming removed 7 bases from V and 7 bases from J, with 16 bases in between. CDR1 is SGHTA, CDR2 FQGTGA, per germline. CDR3 residues: CASTPSAGNGELFF. DNA for the CDR3: TGTGCCAGCACCCCATCCGCGGGAAACGGGGAGCTGTTTTTT.

The V gene is TRBV19, the J gene TRBJ2-6; D may be TRBD2 (6 bases). There are 15 residues in the CDR3. The germline V gene has CDR1 LNHDA and CDR2 SQIVND (reference sequence). Trimming cost V 3 bases and J 2 bases, with 8 bases left between them. CDR3 residues: CASSMGGAGANVLTF. In DNA, the CDR3 is TGTGCCAGTAGTATGGGCGGGGCTGGGGCCAACGTCCTGACTTTC.

This clone was counted only a few times. The chain is built from TRBV5-4 and TRBJ1-2; 7 positions match TRBD1. Trimming cost V 3 bases and J 2 bases; bases outside gene matches: 4. The CDR3 is made up of 14 amino acids. Germline V gene data show CDR1 as SGHNT and CDR2 as YYREEE (reference sequence). The DNA of the CDR3 is TGTGCCAGCAGCTCGGGACAGAGGAACTATGGCTACACCTTC. This encodes CASSSGQRNYGYTF.

The V and J genes are TRBV7-2 and TRBJ2-5; TRBD1 aligns across 8 bases. Germline V lookup: CDR1 SGHTA, CDR2 FQGNSA. The CDR3 is made up of 14 amino acids. V trimming: 1 base; J trimming: 4 bases; junction bases outside the gene matches: 2. As DNA, the CDR3 is TGTGCCAGCAGCTTAGAACAGGGGGGAGAGACCCAGTACTTC. Its translation: CASSLEQGGETQYF. The whole variable domain, remainder taken from reference TRBV7-2 and TRBJ2-5, is GAGVSQSPSNKVTEKGKDVELRCDPISGHTALYWYRQSLGQGLEFLIYFQGNSAPDKSGLPSDRFSAERTGGSVSTLTIQRTQQEDSAVYLCASSLEQGGETQYFGPGTRLLVL.

This clone was recorded a few times. The chain joins TRBV2 to TRBJ2-2; weak D call: TRBD1 (6 bases). CDR1 and CDR2 (germline): SNHLY, FYNNEI. V lost 4 bases, J lost 3 bases, and 12 bases lay in between. The CDR3 consists of 15 residues. CDR3 nucleotide sequence: TGTGCCAGCAGTGCTGACAGGCCGGACACCGGGGAGCTGTTTTTT. Translated, it gives CASSADRPDTGELFF.

In its sample, this clone was seen once. This chain connects TRBV6-5 to TRBJ2-5, with TRBD1 matching 8 bases. Matching the DNA end better, TRBJ2-7 makes the J call doubtful. Germline V CDR1 and CDR2: MNHEY, SVGAGI. This CDR3 is built from 15 residues. CDR3 nucleotide sequence: TGTGCCAGCAGCTGGACAGGGCAAAGTGCCTACGAGCAGTACTTC. Residues: CASSWTGQSAYEQYF.

The chain has TRBV7-9 and TRBJ2-6, with TRBD1 identical over 8 bases. The CDR3 is 17 residues long. J gave up 2 bases and V 4 bases, and 7 bases lay outside the gene matches. CDR1 and CDR2 (germline): SEHNR, FQNEAQ (reference sequence). For the CDR3, the DNA is TGTGCCAGCAGCTCGACAGGGGATTTTGCTGGGGCCAACGTCCTGACTTTC. Residues: CASSSTGDFAGANVLTF.

Only one count was recorded for this clone. The chain uses TRBV19 and TRBJ2-5; TRBD1 matches 9 bases. CDR3 length: 14 amino acids. The V gene end was trimmed by 3 bases and the J gene end by 5 bases; junction bases not matched to a gene: 4. Germline V gene lookup returns CDR1 LNHDA and CDR2 SQIVND (reference sequence). CDR3 bases: TGTGCCAGTAGTATCCCCGGACAGGGGGAGACCCAGTACTTC. It is translated as CASSIPGQGETQYF. The full variable domain, completed using reference TRBV19 and TRBJ2-5, is DGGITQSPKYLFRKEGQNVTLSCEQNLNHDAMYWYRQDPGQGLRLIYYSQIVNDFQKGDIAEGYSVSREKKESFPLTVTSAQKNPTAFYLCASSIPGQGETQYFGPGTRLLVL.